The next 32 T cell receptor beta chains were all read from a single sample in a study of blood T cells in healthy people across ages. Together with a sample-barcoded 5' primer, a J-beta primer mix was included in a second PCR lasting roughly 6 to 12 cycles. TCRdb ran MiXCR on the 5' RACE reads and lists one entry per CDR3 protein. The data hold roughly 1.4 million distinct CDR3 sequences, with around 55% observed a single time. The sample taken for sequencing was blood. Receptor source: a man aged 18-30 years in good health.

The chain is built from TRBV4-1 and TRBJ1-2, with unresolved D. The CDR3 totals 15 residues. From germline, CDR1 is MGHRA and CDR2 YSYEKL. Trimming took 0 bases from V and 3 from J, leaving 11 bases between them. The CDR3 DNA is TGCGCCAGCAGCCAAGATCCTGTCCCACACTATGGCTACACCTTC. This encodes CASSQDPVPHYGYTF.

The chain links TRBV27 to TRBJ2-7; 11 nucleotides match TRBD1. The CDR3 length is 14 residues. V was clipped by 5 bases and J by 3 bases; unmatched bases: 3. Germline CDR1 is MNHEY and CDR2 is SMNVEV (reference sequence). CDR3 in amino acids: CASSGTGGVYEQYF. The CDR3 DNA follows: TGTGCCAGCAGTGGGACAGGGGGTGTCTACGAGCAGTACTTC.

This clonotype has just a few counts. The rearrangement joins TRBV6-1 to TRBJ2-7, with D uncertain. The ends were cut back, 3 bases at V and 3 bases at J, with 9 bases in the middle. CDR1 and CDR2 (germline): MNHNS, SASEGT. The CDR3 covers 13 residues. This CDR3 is CASSDRDIYEQYF. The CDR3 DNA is TGTGCCAGCAGTGACAGAGATATCTACGAGCAGTACTTC.

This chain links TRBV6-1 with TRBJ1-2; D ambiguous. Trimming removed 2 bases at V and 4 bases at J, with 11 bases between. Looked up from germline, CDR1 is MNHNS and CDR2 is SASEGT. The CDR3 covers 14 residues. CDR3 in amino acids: CASSETWTAYGYTF. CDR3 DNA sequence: TGTGCCAGCAGTGAAACTTGGACGGCCTATGGCTACACCTTC.

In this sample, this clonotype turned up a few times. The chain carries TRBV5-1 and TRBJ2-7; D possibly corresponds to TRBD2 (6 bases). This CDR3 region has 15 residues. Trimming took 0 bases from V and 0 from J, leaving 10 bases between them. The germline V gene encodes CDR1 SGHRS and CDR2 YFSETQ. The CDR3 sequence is CASSLGSGYSYEQYF. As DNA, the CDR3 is TGCGCCAGCAGCTTGGGAAGCGGGTACTCCTACGAGCAGTACTTC.

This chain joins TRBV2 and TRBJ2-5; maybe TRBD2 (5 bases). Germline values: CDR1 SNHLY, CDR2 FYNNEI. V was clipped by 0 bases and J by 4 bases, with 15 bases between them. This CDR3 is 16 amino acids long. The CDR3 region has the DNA TGTGCCAGCAGTGAAGCGCGGGCTATAGTACGAGAGACCCAGTACTTC. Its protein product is CASSEARAIVRETQYF.

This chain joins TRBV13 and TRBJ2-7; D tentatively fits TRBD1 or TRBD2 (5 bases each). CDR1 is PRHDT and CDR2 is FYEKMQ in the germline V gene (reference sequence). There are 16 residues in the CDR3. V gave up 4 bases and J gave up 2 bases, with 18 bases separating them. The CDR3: CASSYSQSGATYEQYF. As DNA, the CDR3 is TGTGCCAGCAGCTACTCCCAATCCGGGGCTACCTACGAGCAGTACTTC.

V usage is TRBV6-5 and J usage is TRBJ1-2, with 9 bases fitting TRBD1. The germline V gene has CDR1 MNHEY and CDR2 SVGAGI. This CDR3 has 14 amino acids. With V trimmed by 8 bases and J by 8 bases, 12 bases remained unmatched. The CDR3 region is CASGGTGNLRGYTF. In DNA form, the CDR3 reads TGTGCCAGCGGCGGGACAGGGAATTTGCGCGGCTACACCTTC.

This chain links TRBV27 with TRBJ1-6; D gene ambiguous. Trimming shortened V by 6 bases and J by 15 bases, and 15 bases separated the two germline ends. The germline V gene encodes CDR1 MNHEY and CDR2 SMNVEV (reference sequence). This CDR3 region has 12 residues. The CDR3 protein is CASRAPTGVLHF. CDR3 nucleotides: TGTGCCAGCAGGGCGCCTACCGGCGTCCTCCACTTT.

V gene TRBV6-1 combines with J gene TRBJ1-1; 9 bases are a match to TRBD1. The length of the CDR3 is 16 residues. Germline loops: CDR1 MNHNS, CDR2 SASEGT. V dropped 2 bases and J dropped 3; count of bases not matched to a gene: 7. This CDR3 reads CASSELGTGWDTEAFF. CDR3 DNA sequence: TGTGCCAGCAGTGAACTTGGGACAGGGTGGGACACTGAAGCTTTCTTT.

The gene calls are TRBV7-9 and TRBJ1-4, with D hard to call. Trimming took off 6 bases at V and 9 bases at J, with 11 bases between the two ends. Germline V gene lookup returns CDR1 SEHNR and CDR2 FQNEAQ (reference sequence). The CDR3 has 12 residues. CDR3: CASRTAGKKLFF. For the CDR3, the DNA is TGTGCCAGCAGGACGGCCGGGAAAAAACTGTTTTTT.

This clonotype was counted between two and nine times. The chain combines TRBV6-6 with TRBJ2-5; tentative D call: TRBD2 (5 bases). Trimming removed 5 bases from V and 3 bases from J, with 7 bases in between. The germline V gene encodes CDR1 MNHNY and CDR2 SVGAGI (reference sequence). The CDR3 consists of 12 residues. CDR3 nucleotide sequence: TGTGCCAGCAGTGGAGGAAAAGAGACCCAGTACTTC. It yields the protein CASSGGKETQYF.

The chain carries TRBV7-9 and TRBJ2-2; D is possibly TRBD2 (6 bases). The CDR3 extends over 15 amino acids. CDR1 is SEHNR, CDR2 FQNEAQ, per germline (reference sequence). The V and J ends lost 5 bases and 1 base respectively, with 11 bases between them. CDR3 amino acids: CASSDSGLNTGELFF. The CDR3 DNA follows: TGTGCCAGCAGCGATAGCGGACTGAACACCGGGGAGCTGTTTTTT.

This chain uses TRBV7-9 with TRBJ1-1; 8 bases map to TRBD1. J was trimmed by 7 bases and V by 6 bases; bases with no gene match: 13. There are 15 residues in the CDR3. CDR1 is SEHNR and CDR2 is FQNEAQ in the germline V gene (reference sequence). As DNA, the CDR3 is TGTGCCAGCAGACAAACAGGGGGAGGCTATGGTGAAGCTTTCTTT. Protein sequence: CASRQTGGGYGEAFF.

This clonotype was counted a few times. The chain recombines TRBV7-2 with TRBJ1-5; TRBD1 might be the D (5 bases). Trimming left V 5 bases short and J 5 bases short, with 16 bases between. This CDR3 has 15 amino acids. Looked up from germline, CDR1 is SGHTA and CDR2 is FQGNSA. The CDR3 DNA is TGTGCCAGCAGCCCAACCCGAGGGACTGATCAGCCCCAGCATTTT. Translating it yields CASSPTRGTDQPQHF.

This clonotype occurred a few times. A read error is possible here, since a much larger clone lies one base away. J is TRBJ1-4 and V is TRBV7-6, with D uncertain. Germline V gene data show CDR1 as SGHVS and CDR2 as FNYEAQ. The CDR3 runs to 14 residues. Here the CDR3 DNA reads TGTGCCGGCAGCGCGAAAATCCCAGCTGAAAAACTGTTTTTT. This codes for CAGSAKIPAEKLFF.

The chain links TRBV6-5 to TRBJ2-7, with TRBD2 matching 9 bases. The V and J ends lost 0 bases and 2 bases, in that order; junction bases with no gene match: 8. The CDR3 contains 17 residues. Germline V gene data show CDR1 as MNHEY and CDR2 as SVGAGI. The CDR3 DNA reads TGTGCCAGCAGTTACTCTACGGGACTAGCCGCCCCCTACGAGCAGTACTTC. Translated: CASSYSTGLAAPYEQYF.

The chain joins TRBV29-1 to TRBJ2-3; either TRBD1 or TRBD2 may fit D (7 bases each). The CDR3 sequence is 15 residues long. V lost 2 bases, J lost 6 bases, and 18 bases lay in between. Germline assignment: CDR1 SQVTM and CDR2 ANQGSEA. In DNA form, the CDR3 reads TGCAGCGTTGAACCCCAGGGGGGGCCCAGGGATACGCAGTATTTT. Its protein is CSVEPQGGPRDTQYF.

The CDR3 DNA reads TGTGCCAGCAGTGCCATTCAGCGGGGGTTGGAGACCCAGTACTTC. Translating it yields CASSAIQRGLETQYF. The rearrangement uses TRBV27 and TRBJ2-5; TRBD2 matches 8 bases. From germline, CDR1 is MNHEY and CDR2 SMNVEV (reference sequence). V was pared by 5 bases and J by 5 bases, with 10 bases of the junction left unmatched. This CDR3 is 15 amino acids long.

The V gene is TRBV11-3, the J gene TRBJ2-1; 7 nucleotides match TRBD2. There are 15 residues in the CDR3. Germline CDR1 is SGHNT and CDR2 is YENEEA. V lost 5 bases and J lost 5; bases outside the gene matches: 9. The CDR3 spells CASSPAAGRDNEQFF. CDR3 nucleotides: TGTGCCAGCAGCCCGGCCGCAGGGAGGGACAATGAGCAGTTCTTC.

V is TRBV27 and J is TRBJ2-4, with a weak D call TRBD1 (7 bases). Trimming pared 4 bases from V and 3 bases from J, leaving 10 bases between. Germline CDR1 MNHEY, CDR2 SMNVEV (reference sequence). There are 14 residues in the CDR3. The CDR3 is CASSSGGGKNIQYF. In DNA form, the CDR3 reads TGTGCCAGCAGTTCAGGGGGAGGCAAAAACATTCAGTACTTC.

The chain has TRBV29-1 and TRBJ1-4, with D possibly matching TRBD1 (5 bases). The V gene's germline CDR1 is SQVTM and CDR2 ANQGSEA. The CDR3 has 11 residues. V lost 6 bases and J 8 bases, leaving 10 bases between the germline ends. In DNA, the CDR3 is TGCAGCGTCCAGGGAAACGAAAAACTGTTTTTT. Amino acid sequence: CSVQGNEKLFF.

CDR3 in amino acids: CASSQRSSGGLDEQYF. CDR3 nucleotide sequence: TGTGCCAGCAGCCAGCGGTCTAGCGGGGGTCTGGACGAGCAGTACTTC. The rearrangement links TRBV11-1 to TRBJ2-7; 10 nucleotides match TRBD2. The CDR3 totals 16 residues. Germline V gives CDR1 SGHAT, CDR2 FQDESV (reference sequence). V lost 5 bases, J lost 5 bases, and 12 bases stayed unmatched.

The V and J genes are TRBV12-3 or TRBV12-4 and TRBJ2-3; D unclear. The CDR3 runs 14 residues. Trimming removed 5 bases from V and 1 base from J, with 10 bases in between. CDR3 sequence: CASSLFSGTDTQYF. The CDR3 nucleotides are TGTGCCAGCAGTCTCTTCTCTGGCACAGATACGCAGTATTTT.

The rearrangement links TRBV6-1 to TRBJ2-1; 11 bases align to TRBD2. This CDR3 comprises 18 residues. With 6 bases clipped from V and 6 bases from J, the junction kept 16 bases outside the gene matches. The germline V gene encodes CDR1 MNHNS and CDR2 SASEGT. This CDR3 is CASSPGASGRWWGNEQFF. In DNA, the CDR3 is TGTGCCAGCAGCCCCGGGGCTAGCGGGAGGTGGTGGGGCAATGAGCAGTTCTTC.

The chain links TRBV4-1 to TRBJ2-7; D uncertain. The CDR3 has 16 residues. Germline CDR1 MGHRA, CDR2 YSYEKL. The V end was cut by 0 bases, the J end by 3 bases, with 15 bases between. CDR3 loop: CASSQDDPAGNYEQYF. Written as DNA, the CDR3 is TGCGCCAGCAGCCAAGATGATCCAGCCGGAAACTACGAGCAGTACTTC.

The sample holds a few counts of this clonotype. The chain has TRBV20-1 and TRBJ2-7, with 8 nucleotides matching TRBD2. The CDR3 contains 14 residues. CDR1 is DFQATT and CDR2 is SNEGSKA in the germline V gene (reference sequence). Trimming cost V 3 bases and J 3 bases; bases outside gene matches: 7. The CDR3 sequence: CSARGTSGFYEQYF. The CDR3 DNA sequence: TGCAGTGCTAGGGGGACTAGTGGGTTCTACGAGCAGTACTTC.

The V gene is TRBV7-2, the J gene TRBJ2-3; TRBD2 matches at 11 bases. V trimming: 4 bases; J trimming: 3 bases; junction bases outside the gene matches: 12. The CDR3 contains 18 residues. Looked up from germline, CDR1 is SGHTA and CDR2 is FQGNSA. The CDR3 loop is CASSSRVLAGGLTDTQYF. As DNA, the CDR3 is TGTGCCAGCAGCTCTCGGGTCCTAGCGGGGGGATTGACAGATACGCAGTATTTT. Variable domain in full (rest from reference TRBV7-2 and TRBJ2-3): GAGVSQSPSNKVTEKGKDVELRCDPISGHTALYWYRQSLGQGLEFLIYFQGNSAPDKSGLPSDRFSAERTGGSVSTLTIQRTQQEDSAVYLCASSSRVLAGGLTDTQYFGPGTRLTVL.

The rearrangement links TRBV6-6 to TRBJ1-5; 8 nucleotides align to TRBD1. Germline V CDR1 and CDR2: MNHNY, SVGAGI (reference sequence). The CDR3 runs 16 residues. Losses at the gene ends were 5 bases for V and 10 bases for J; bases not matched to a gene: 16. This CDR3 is CASSTQGAGTSQPQHF. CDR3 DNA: TGTGCCAGCAGTACCCAGGGGGCGGGGACCTCTCAACCCCAGCATTTT.

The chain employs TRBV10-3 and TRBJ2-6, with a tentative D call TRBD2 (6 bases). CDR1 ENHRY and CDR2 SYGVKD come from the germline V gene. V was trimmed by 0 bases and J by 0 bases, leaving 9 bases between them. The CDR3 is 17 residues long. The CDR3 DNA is TGTGCCATCAGTGAGTCAGTGGGGGGCTCTGGGGCCAACGTCCTGACTTTC. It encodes CAISESVGGSGANVLTF.

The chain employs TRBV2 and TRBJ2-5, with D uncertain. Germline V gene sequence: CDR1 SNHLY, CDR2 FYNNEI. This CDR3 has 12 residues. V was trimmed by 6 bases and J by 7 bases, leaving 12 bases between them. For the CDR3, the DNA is TGTGCCAGCAGAGGACGGTCGGGGACCCAGTACTTC. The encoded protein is CASRGRSGTQYF. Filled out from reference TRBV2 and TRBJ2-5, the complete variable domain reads EPEVTQTPSHQVTQMGQEVILRCVPISNHLYFYWYRQILGQKVEFLVSFYNNEISEKSEIFDDQFSVERPDGSNFTLKIRSTKLEDSAMYFCASRGRSGTQYFGPGTRLLVL.

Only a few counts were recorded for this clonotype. Written as DNA, the CDR3 is TGCGCCAGCAGCTTGGGGGCTAGCGGGATCTACGAGCAGTACTTC. Its protein product is CASSLGASGIYEQYF. This chain connects TRBV5-1 to TRBJ2-7; the match to TRBD2 covers 9 bases. The V gene end was trimmed by 0 bases and the J gene end by 3 bases; junction bases not matched to a gene: 4. This CDR3 has 15 residues. Per germline, CDR1 SGHRS and CDR2 YFSETQ.